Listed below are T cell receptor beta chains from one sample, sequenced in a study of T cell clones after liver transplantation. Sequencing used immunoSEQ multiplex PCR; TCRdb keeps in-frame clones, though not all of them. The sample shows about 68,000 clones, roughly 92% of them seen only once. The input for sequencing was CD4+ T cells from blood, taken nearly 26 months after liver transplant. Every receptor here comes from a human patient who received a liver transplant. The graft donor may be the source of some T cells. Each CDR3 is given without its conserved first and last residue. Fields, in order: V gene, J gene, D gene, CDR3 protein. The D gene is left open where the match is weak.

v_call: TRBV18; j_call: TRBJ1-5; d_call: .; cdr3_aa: ASSTSGYQPQH
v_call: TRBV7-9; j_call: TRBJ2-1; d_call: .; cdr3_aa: ASSQYLSSSYNEQF
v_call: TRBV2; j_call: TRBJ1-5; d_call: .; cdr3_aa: ASSEWQRPQH
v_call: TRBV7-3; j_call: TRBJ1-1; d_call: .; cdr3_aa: ASSVQMNTEAF
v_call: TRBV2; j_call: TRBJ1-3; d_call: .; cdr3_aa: ASRVSQGTGNTIY
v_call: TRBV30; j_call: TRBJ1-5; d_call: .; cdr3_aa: AWSVSGGLQPQH
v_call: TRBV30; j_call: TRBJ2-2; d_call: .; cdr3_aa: AWSVEASNTGELF
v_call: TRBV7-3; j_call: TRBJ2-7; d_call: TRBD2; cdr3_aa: ASSLIAGGIGEQY
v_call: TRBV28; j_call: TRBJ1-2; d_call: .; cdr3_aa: ASTSPPRSYT
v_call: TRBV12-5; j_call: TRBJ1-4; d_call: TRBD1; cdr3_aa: ASGLGQGGEKLF
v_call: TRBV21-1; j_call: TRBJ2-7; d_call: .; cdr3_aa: ASSKAGTVSYEQY
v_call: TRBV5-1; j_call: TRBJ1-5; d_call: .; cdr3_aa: ASSLGYPAGGTDNQPQH
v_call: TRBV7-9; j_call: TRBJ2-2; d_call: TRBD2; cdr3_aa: ASSQTGTILTGELF
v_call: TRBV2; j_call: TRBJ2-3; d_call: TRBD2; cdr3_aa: ASNRLAASTDTQY
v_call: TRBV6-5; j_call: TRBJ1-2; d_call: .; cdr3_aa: ASSYSRVSGYT
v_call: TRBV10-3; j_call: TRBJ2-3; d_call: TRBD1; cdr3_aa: AISEWQGAADTQY
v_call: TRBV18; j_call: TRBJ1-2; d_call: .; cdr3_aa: ASSPGERDYGYT
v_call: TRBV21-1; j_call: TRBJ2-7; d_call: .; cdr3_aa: ASSKGRLDGEQY
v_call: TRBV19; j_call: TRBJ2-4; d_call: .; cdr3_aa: ASSIENIQY
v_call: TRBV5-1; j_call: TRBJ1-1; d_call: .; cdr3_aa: ASSQMTGNTEAF
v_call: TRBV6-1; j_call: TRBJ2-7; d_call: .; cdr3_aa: AEAGRSYEQY
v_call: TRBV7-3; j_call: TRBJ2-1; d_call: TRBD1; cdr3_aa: ASSRGQGEQF
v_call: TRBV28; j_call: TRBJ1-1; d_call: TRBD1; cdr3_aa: ASSPGTGRFNSGF
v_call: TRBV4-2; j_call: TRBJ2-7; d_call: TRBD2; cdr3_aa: ASSQERGASGSRTYEQY
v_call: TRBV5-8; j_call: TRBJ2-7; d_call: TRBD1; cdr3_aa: ASRSRDRGLREQY